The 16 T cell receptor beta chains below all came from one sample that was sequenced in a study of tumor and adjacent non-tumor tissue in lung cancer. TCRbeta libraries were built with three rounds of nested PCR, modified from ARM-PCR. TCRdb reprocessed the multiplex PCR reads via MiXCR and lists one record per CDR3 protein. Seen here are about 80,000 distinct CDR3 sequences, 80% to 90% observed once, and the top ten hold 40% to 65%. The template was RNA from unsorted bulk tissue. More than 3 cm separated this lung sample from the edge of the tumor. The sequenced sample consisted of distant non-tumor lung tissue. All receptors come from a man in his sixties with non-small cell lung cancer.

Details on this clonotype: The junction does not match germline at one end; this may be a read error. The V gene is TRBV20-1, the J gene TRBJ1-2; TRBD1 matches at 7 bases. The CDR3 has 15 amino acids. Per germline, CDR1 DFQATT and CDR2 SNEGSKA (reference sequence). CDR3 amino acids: CSTREGARAYYGYTF. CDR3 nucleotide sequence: TGCAGTACTAGAGAGGGGGCTAGGGCCTACTATGGATACACCTTC.

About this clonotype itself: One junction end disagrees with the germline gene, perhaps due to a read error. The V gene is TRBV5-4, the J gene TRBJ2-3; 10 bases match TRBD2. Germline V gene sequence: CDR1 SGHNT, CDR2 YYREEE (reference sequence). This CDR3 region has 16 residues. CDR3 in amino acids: CTSSLRASGSNDTQYF. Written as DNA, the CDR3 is TGTACCAGCAGCCTGCGGGCTAGCGGGAGTAATGATACGCAGTATTTT.

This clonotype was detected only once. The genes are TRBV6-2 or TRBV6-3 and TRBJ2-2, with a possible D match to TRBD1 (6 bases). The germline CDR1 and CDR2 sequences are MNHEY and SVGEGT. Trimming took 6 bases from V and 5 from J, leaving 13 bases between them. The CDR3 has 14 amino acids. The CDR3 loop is CASRSYRVTGELFF. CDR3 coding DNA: TGTGCCAGCAGATCCTACAGGGTAACCGGGGAGCTGTTTTTT.

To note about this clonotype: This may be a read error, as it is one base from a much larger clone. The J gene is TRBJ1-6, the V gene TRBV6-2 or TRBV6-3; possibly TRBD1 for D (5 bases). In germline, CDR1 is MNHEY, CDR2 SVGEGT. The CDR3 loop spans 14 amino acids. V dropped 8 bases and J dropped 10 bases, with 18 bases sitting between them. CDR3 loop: CASRPTAHFSPLHF. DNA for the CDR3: TGTGCCAGCCGTCCGACAGCCCACTTCTCACCCCTCCACTTT.

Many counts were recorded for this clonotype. The CDR3 is CASDARTGTDYEQYF. The DNA for the CDR3 is TGTGCCAGCGATGCCCGGACGGGGACAGACTACGAGCAGTACTTC. The chain carries TRBV6-1 and TRBJ2-7; 7 nucleotides agree with TRBD1. This CDR3 region has 15 residues. Per the germline V gene, CDR1 is MNHNS and CDR2 is SASEGT. V dropped 8 bases and J dropped 3; count of bases not matched to a gene: 13.

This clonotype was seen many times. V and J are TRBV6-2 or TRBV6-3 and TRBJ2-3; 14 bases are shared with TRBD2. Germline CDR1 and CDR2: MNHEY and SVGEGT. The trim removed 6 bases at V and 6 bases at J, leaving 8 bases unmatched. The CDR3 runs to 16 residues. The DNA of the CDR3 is TGTGCCAGCAGATCGACTAGCGGGAGGGCCTTTGATACGCAGTATTTT. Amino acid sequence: CASRSTSGRAFDTQYF.

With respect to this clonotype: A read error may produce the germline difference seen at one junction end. The CDR3 DNA is TGTGCCAACAGCCAGATGAGGGTGGGCGGTGAGCTGTTTTTT. Translation gives CANSQMRVGGELFF. The genes are TRBV4-2 and TRBJ2-2; the D gene is possibly TRBD2 (5 bases). Germline lookup yields CDR1 LGHNA and CDR2 YNFKEQ. This CDR3 contains 14 residues.

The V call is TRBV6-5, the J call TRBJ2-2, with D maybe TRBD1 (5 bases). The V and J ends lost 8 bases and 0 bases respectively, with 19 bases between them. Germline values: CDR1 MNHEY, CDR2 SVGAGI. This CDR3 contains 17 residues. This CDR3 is CASGFNRWFTNTGELFF. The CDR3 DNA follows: TGTGCCAGCGGTTTTAACAGGTGGTTTACGAACACCGGGGAGCTGTTTTTT.

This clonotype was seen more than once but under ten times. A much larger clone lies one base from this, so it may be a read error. The CDR3 DNA reads TGCGCCAGCAGCCCGGGGACCTCTTTCAATGGGCAGTTCTTC. This encodes CASSPGTSFNGQFF. The chain joins TRBV4-3 to TRBJ2-1, with D perhaps being TRBD1 or TRBD2 (5 bases each). CDR1 and CDR2 from the germline V gene are LGHNA and YSLEER. This CDR3 comprises 14 residues.

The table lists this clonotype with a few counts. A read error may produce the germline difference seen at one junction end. The CDR3 DNA sequence: TGCAGTGCTAGGGCGTCCAGGGGGCCTAACGAGCAATACTTC. It translates to CSARASRGPNEQYF. This chain joins TRBV20-1 and TRBJ2-7, with TRBD1 matching over 8 bases. Germline assignment: CDR1 DFQATT and CDR2 SNEGSKA (reference sequence). The CDR3 consists of 14 residues.

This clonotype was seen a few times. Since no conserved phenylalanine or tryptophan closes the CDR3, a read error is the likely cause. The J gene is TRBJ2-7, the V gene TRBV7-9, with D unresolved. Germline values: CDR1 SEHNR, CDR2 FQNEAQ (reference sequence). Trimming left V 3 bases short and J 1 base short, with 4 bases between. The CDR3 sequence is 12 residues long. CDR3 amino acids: CASSFASYEQYY. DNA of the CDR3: TGTGCCAGCAGCTTCGCGTCCTACGAGCAGTACTAC.

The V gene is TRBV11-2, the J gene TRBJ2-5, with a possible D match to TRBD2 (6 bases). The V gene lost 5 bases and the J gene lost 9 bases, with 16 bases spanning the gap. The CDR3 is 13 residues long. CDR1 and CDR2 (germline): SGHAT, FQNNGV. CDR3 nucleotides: TGTGCCAGCAGCAAGGGCTCGGGGGTGGCCCAGTACTTC. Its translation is CASSKGSGVAQYF.

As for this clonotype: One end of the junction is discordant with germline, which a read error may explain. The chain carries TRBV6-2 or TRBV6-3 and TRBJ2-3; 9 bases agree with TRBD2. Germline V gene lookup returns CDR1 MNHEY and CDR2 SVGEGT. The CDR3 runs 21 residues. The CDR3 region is CASNYPGPLAGSALSTDTQYF. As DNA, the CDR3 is TGTGCCAGCAATTACCCAGGCCCGCTAGCGGGATCTGCCTTGTCCACAGATACGCAGTATTTT.

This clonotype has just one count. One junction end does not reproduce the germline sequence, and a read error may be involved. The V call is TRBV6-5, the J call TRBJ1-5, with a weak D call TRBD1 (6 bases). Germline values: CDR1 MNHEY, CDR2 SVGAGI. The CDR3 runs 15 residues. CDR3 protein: CTSSYLQGSSQPQHF. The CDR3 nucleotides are TGTACCAGCAGTTACCTACAGGGAAGCAGTCAGCCCCAGCATTTC.

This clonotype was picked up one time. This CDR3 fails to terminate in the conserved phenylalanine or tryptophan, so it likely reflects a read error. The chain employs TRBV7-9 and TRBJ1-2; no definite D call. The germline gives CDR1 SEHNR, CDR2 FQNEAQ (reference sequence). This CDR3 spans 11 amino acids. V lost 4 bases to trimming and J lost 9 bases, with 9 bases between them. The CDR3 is CASSSSGSYTI. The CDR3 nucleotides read TGTGCCAGCAGCTCCTCGGGCAGCTACACCATC.

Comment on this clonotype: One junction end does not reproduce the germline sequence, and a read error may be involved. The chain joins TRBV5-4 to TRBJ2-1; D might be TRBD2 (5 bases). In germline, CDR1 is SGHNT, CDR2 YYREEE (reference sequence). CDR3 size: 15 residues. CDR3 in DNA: TGTGCCAGCAGCCTTATAGCGAGGCCTAACAATGGGCAGTTCTTC. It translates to CASSLIARPNNGQFF.